This T cell receptor (beta chain) was identified during a study of radiotherapy plus CTLA-4 blockade in lung cancer. Study-wide background: Overall, roughly 17% of patients showed an objective response, while roughly 28% attained disease control.

Comments on this clone: Its specificity is unknown.

The data were produced by immunoSEQ multiplex PCR, yet TCRdb's version contains in-frame clones alone and is incomplete. The table records more than 40,000 clones, 55% to 80% of them present only once. Germline V gene lookup returns CDR1 MNHEY and CDR2 SVGAGI. The J segment lost 0 bases and the V segment lost 0 bases, leaving 5 bases of the junction unmatched. The CDR3 contains 16 residues. Ipilimumab CTLA-4 blockade and focal radiation were given to patients with chemo-refractory metastatic non-small-cell lung cancer. Study-level points and caveats: Reportedly, early blood T cell clone dynamics best predicted response, with interferon-beta. Peripheral blood showed expansion of tumor-derived TCR clones after radiotherapy and ipilimumab.

The sequence derives from a human donor with non-small cell lung cancer who had a complete response to radiotherapy plus ipilimumab. The V and J genes are TRBV6-5 and TRBJ2-7, with 7 bases fitting TRBD1. Source: peripheral blood, taken from a patient treated with radiotherapy plus ipilimumab. The CDR3 bases are TGTGCCAGCAGTTACTCGACAGGGCCAGGCTCCTACGAGCAGTACTTC. It codes for CASSYSTGPGSYEQYF.